The clone carrying this TCR beta chain has just one count. As yet, its antigen is unknown. The CDR3 has 14 amino acids. From germline, CDR1 is MNHEY and CDR2 SVGAGI. Deletions cut 0 bases from V and 3 bases from J, with 9 bases between. The record originates from a study of chemoradiotherapy in HPV16-positive cancers. In the study overall: A couple of HPV16-positive patients' cells yielded candidate HPV-specific clones and common motifs.

Over chemoradiotherapy, repertoires were sampled more than once. Study-wide points: Only a couple of HPV16-positive patients supplied the functional HPV-specificity definition. Candidate HPV-specific clones and E7-related TCR motifs grew in tumor during treatment.

Sequencing was performed with immunoSEQ multiplex PCR; in TCRdb, only in-frame clones are kept and a portion is missing. The repertoire consists of about 68,000 clones, with approximately 91% occurring once and the leading ten covering 4.2%. Sequenced material: blood, taken from a patient who underwent chemoradiotherapy. V gene TRBV6-5 combines with J gene TRBJ2-7; a possible D gene is TRBD1 (7 bases). This TCR came from a human donor with HPV-associated anogenital cancer. CDR3 sequence (DNA): TGTGCCAGCAGTTACTCGCGGGACAGCTACGAGCAGTACTTC. Encoded protein: CASSYSRDSYEQYF.